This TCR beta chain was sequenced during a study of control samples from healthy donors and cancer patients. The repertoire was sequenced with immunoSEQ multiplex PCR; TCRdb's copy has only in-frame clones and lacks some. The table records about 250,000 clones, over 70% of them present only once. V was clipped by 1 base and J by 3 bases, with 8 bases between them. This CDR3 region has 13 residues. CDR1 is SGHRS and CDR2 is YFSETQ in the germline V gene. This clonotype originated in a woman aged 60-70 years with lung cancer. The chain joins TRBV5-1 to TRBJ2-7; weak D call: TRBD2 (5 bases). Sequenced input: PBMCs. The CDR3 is CASSLSGVYEQYF. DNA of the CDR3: TGCGCCAGCAGCTTGAGCGGAGTCTACGAGCAGTACTTC.